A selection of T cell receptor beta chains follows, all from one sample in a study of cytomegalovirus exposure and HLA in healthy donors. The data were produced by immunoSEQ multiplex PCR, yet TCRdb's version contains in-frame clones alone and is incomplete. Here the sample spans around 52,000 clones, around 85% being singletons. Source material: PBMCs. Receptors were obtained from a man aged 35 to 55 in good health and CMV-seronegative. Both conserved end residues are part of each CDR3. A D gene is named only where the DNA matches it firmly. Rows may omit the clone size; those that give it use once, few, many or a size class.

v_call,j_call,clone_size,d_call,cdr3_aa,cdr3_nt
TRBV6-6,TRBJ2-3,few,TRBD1,CASSPPGQGDTQYF,TGTGCCAGCAGTCCGCCGGGACAGGGAGATACGCAGTATTTT
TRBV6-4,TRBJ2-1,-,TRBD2,CASSDSFGASGGTSYNEQFF,TGTGCCAGCAGTGACTCTTTCGGGGCTAGCGGGGGCACATCCTACAATGAGCAGTTCTTC
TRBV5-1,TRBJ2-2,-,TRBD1,CASNRQGIENTGELFF,TGCGCCAGCAATAGACAGGGGATAGAAAACACCGGGGAGCTGTTTTTT
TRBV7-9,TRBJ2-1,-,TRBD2,CTSSSAGGPGDEQFF,TGTACCAGCAGCTCAGCGGGGGGGCCGGGGGATGAGCAGTTCTTC
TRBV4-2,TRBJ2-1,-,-,CASSQDVSRDTSSYNEQFF,TGTGCCAGCAGCCAAGACGTAAGCCGGGACACGAGCTCCTACAATGAGCAGTTCTTC
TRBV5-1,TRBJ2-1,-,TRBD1,CASRKPGQSSTGEQFF,TGCGCCAGCAGAAAACCGGGACAGAGCTCTACTGGTGAGCAGTTCTTC
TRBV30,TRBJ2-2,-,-,CAWSVGRTTGELFF,TGTGCCTGGAGTGTGGGGAGAACCACCGGGGAGCTGTTTTTT
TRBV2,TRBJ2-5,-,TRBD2,CASSEGSGGGQETQYF,TGTGCCAGCAGTGAGGGAAGCGGGGGAGGACAAGAGACCCAGTACTTC
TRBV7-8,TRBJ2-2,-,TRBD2,CASSRRERGISNGELFF,TGTGCCAGCAGCCGAAGGGAGCGGGGGATCAGTAACGGGGAGCTGTTTTTT
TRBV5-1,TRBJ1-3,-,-,CASSLDGSGSGNTIYF,TGCGCCAGCAGCTTGGATGGGTCAGGCTCTGGAAACACCATATATTTT
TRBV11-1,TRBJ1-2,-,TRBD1,CASRKDRTNNYGYTF,TGTGCCAGCAGGAAGGACAGGACTAATAACTATGGCTACACCTTC
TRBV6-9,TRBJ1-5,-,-,CASQPGVRVRAQHF,TGTGCCAGCCAACCCGGGGTTCGTGTGAGGGCCCAGCATTTT
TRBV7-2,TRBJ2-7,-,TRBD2,CASSLGGTSGSYEQYF,TGTGCCAGCAGCTTAGGGGGGACTAGCGGTTCCTACGAGCAGTACTTC
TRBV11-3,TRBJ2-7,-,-,CASSLDLTRALTPFYEQYF,TGTGCCAGCAGCTTAGATCTTACCCGTGCCCTTACTCCCTTCTACGAGCAGTACTTC
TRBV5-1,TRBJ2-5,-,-,CASSLEGRGETQYF,TGCGCCAGCAGCTTGGAAGGAAGGGGAGAGACCCAGTACTTC
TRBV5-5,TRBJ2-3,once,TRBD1,CASSLAPLQGKSDTQYF,TGTGCCAGCAGCTTGGCACCTCTACAGGGGAAATCAGATACGCAGTATTTT
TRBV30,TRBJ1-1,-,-,CAWSAGQPNTEAFF,TGTGCCTGGAGTGCCGGACAGCCGAACACTGAAGCTTTCTTT
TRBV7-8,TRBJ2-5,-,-,CASSPGVSRTQYF,TGTGCCAGCAGCCCCGGGGTCAGTCGGACCCAGTACTTC
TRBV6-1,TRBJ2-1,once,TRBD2,CASSGLAGVNNEQFF,TGTGCCAGCAGTGGACTAGCGGGGGTTAACAATGAGCAGTTCTTC
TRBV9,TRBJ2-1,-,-,CASNGHPLSNEQFF,TGTGCCAGCAATGGCCACCCCTTATCGAATGAGCAGTTCTTC
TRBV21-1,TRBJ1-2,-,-,CASSKSGTGLSGYTF,TGTGCCAGCAGCAAATCCGGGACAGGGTTAAGTGGCTACACCTTC
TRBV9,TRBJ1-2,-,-,CASSIRTERNYGYTF,TGTGCCAGCAGCATCCGGACAGAGAGGAACTATGGCTACACCTTC